The text below deals with one TCR beta chain. Its antigen is still unknown. This record belongs to a study of T cell responses to AZD1222 COVID-19 vaccine. Study-wide findings and caveats: In a largely white British group with more females than males, clonal diversity was possibly underestimated. Spike-specific TCR breadth rose after two AZD1222 doses, and depth rose as well. Reportedly, nearly half the spike-specific TCRs target unmutated variant regions. Vaccine-associated CD4 TCRs ranged over spike, dominating at 160-218 and 743-854.

Clones were read by immunoSEQ multiplex PCR, and TCRdb kept only the in-frame ones, dropping some. This table has 89,000 or so clones, around 86% appearing once. V was trimmed by 6 bases and J by 6 bases, leaving 17 bases between them. Germline CDR1 reads LNHDA; CDR2 reads SQIVND (reference sequence). This CDR3 is built from 14 residues. The sequence derives from an adult in good health. The starting material was peripheral blood, obtained on day 0 of AZD1222 vaccination. The rearrangement uses TRBV19 and TRBJ1-2; D may be TRBD1 (6 bases). The CDR3 nucleotides are TGTGCCAGTAGACAGACAGGACGCGGGGATGGCTACACCTTC. This gives the protein CASRQTGRGDGYTF.